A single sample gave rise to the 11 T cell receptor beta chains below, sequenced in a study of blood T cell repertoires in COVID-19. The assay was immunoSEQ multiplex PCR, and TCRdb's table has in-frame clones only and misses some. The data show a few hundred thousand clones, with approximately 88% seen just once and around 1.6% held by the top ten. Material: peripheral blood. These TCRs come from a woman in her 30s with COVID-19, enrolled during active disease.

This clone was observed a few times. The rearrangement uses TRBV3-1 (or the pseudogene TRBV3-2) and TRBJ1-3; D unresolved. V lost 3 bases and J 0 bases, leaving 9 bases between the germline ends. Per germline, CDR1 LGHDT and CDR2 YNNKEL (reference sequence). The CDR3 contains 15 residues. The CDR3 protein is CASSHHRVSGNTIYF. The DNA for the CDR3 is TGTGCCAGCAGCCACCATCGAGTCTCTGGAAACACCATATATTTT.

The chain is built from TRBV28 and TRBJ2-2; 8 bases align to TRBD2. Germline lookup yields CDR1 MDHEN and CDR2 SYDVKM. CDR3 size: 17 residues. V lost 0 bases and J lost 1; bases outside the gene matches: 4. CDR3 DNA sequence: TGTGCCAGCAGTTTATGGGCAGGGACTAGGAACACCGGGGAGCTGTTTTTT. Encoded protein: CASSLWAGTRNTGELFF.

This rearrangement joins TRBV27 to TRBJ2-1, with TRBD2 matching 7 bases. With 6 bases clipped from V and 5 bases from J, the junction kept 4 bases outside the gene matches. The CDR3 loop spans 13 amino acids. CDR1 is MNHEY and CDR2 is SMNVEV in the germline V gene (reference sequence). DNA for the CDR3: TGTGCCAGCAGGGGACTACAGAACAATGAGCAGTTCTTC. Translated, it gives CASRGLQNNEQFF.

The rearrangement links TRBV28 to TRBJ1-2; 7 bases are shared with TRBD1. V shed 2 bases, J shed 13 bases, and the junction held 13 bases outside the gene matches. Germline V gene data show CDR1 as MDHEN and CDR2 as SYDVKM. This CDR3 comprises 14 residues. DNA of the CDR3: TGTGCCAGCAGTTTAGCGGGGTTGAGGGACAGAACCACCTTC. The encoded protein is CASSLAGLRDRTTF.

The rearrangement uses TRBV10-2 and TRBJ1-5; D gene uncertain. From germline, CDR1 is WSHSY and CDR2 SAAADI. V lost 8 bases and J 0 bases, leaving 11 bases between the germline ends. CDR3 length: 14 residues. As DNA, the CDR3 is TGCGCCAGCCAGGTTTCGGATAGCAATCAGCCCCAGCATTTT. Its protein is CASQVSDSNQPQHF.

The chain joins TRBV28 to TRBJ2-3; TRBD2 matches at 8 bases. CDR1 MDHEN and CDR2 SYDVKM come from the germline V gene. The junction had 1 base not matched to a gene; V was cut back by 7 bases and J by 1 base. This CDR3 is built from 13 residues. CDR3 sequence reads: CASKTSGTDTQYF. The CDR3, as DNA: TGTGCCAGCAAGACTAGCGGCACAGATACGCAGTATTTT. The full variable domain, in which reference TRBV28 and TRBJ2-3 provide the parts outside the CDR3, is DVKVTQSSRYLVKRTGEKVFLECVQDMDHENMFWYRQDPGLGLRLIYFSYDVKMKEKGDIPEGYSVSREKKERFSLILESASTNQTSMYLCASKTSGTDTQYFGPGTRLTVL.

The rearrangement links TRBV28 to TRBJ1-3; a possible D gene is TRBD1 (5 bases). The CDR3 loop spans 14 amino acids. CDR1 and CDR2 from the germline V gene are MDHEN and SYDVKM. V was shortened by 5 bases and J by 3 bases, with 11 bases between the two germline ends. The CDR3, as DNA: TGTGCCAGCAGTGCGGGGGGTGGTGGAAACACCATATATTTT. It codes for CASSAGGGGNTIYF.

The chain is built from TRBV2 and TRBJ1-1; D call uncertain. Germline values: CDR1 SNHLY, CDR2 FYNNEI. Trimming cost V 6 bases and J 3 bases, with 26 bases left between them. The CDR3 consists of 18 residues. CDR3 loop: CASRFPPGGIVLDTEAFF. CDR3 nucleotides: TGTGCCAGCAGATTCCCGCCAGGAGGGATCGTGTTGGACACTGAAGCTTTCTTT. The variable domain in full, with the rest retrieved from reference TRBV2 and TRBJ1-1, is EPEVTQTPSHQVTQMGQEVILRCVPISNHLYFYWYRQILGQKVEFLVSFYNNEISEKSEIFDDQFSVERPDGSNFTLKIRSTKLEDSAMYFCASRFPPGGIVLDTEAFFGQGTRLTVV.

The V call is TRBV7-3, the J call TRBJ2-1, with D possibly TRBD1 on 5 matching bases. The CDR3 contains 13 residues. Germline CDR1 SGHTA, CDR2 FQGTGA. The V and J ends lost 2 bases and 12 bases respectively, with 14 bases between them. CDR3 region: CASSLAGPRGQFF. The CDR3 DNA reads TGTGCCAGCAGCTTAGCTGGGCCAAGGGGGCAGTTCTTC.

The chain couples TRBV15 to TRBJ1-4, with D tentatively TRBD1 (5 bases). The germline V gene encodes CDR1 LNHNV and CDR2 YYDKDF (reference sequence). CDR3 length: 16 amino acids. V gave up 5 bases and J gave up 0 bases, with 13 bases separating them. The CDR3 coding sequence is TGTGCCACCAGCGGGGGGATATTAGCAACTAATGAAAAACTGTTTTTT. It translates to CATSGGILATNEKLFF.

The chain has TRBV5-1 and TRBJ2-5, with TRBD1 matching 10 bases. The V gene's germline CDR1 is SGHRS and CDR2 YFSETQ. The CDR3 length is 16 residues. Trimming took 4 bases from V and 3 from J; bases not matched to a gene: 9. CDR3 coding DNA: TGCGCCAGCAGCCCGCGGGGGACAGGGGAGGAAGAGACCCAGTACTTC. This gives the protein CASSPRGTGEEETQYF.